The 27 T cell receptor beta chains below were found in one sample sequenced in a study of T cell changes during pregnancy in multiple sclerosis. The assay was immunoSEQ multiplex PCR, and TCRdb's table has in-frame clones only and misses some. The sample consists of approximately 53,000 clones, about 93% of them appearing once. The input for sequencing was CD4+ T cells from peripheral blood mononuclear cells, taken after pregnancy. The receptors stem from a female donor in good health, enrolled as a control in a pregnancy study.

Details on this clone: At one end the junction does not follow the germline gene, possibly because of a read error. The rearrangement links TRBV5-8 to TRBJ1-1; TRBD1 agrees at 7 bases. CDR3 length: 14 amino acids. Germline V CDR1 and CDR2: SGHTS, YDEGEE. The CDR3 DNA reads as TGTGCCAGCAGCTTGGGGGGGACAGCTCTCGTTCTTGGCTTT. As protein: CASSLGGTALVLGF.

This chain links TRBV18 with TRBJ2-7; TRBD1 is a possible D gene (5 bases). Germline values: CDR1 KGHSH, CDR2 LQKENI. The CDR3 has 13 residues. Between the trimmed V and J ends, which lost 2 bases and 5 bases, there was a span of 10 bases. As DNA, the CDR3 is TGTGCCAGCTCACCAGTAGGGGCCCACGAGCAGTACTTC. This codes for CASSPVGAHEQYF.

The V call is TRBV2, the J call TRBJ1-1; no definite D call. In germline, CDR1 is SNHLY, CDR2 FYNNEI. This CDR3 contains 12 residues. V was cut by 7 bases and J by 5 bases, with 11 bases left in between. CDR3 residues: CASKSTGTEAFF. For the CDR3, the DNA is TGTGCCAGCAAGTCCACTGGTACTGAAGCTTTCTTT. Full variable domain (remainder filled in from reference TRBV2 and TRBJ1-1): EPEVTQTPSHQVTQMGQEVILRCVPISNHLYFYWYRQILGQKVEFLVSFYNNEISEKSEIFDDQFSVERPDGSNFTLKIRSTKLEDSAMYFCASKSTGTEAFFGQGTRLTVV.

The genes are TRBV30 and TRBJ2-7; TRBD2 aligns across 8 bases. This CDR3 is 14 amino acids long. CDR1 is GTSNPN and CDR2 is SVGIG in the germline V gene (reference sequence). V lost 2 bases, J lost 7 bases, and 10 bases stayed unmatched. CDR3 amino acids: CAWSSTSAEGEQYF. CDR3 sequence (DNA): TGTGCCTGGAGTTCGACTAGCGCCGAGGGAGAGCAGTACTTC.

The V call is TRBV25-1, the J call TRBJ2-2, with 7 bases matching TRBD1. V trimming: 3 bases; J trimming: 3 bases; junction bases outside the gene matches: 7. Germline V CDR1 and CDR2: MGHDK, SYGVNS. The CDR3 loop spans 16 amino acids. This CDR3 is CASSDYRQGDTGELFF. The CDR3 DNA follows: TGTGCCAGCAGTGATTACCGACAGGGTGACACCGGGGAGCTGTTTTTT.

The genes are TRBV19 and TRBJ1-5; a weak D match, TRBD1 (5 bases). V gave up 10 bases and J gave up 5 bases, with 21 bases separating them. Germline V gene data show CDR1 as LNHDA and CDR2 as SQIVND (reference sequence). The CDR3 is 15 residues long. CDR3 DNA: TGTGCCACCACGGGGACCGGAGGGGTCCATCAGCCCCAGCATTTT. It is translated as CATTGTGGVHQPQHF.

Regarding this clone: Within the sample, other DNA sequences also encode this same CDR3. The chain employs TRBV18 and TRBJ2-1; the D gene is possibly TRBD2 (6 bases). Trimming cost V 3 bases and J 10 bases, with 16 bases left between them. The CDR3 runs 14 residues. CDR1 KGHSH and CDR2 LQKENI come from the germline V gene. CDR3 sequence (DNA): TGTGCCAGCTCACCGAGGGGCGGGGTACGGGAGCAGTTCTTC. This gives the protein CASSPRGGVREQFF.

The chain links TRBV6-6 to TRBJ2-1; TRBD2 agrees at 11 bases. The germline V gene encodes CDR1 MNHNY and CDR2 SVGAGI (reference sequence). This CDR3 spans 15 amino acids. With V trimmed by 7 bases and J by 4 bases, 6 bases remained unmatched. CDR3: CASTRLAGTYNEQFF. Written as DNA, the CDR3 is TGTGCCAGCACCAGACTAGCGGGGACTTACAATGAGCAGTTCTTC.

This rearrangement joins TRBV9 to TRBJ1-1; D gene uncertain. There are 14 residues in the CDR3. V gave up 2 bases and J gave up 0 bases, with 8 bases separating them. Germline V gene data show CDR1 as SGDLS and CDR2 as YYNGEE. The CDR3 protein is CASSVAGMNTEAFF. The CDR3, as DNA: TGTGCCAGCAGCGTTGCGGGGATGAACACTGAAGCTTTCTTT.

The chain recombines TRBV30 with TRBJ2-7; D gene unclear. In germline, CDR1 is GTSNPN, CDR2 SVGIG (reference sequence). The CDR3 sequence is 11 residues long. V was shortened by 0 bases and J by 3 bases, with 3 bases between the two germline ends. DNA of the CDR3: TGTGCCTGGAGTGTACTCTACGAGCAGTACTTC. Its translation: CAWSVLYEQYF.

The chain carries TRBV5-1 and TRBJ2-5, with D possibly matching TRBD2 (5 bases). V lost 4 bases and J lost 7, with 20 bases in between. The length of the CDR3 is 15 residues. Germline V lookup: CDR1 SGHRS, CDR2 YFSETQ. The CDR3 DNA reads as TGCGCCAGCAGCCTCCAAAAGACTACTGCGGGGACCCAGTACTTC. Translation: CASSLQKTTAGTQYF.

The chain links TRBV7-9 to TRBJ2-1, with TRBD1 matching over 7 bases. The CDR3 has 15 residues. The ends lost 5 bases at V and 6 bases at J; junction bases unmatched: 10. Germline V gene sequence: CDR1 SEHNR, CDR2 FQNEAQ (reference sequence). The CDR3: CASSQPGQIFNEQFF. The CDR3 DNA reads as TGTGCCAGCAGCCAGCCGGGACAGATCTTCAATGAGCAGTTCTTC.

This chain uses TRBV5-1 with TRBJ2-3; 7 bases match TRBD1. V lost 4 bases and J lost 2; bases outside the gene matches: 4. This CDR3 is built from 14 residues. Looked up from germline, CDR1 is SGHRS and CDR2 is YFSETQ. In nucleotides, the CDR3 is TGCGCCAGCAGCACACAGGGGACCACAGATACGCAGTATTTT. Its translation is CASSTQGTTDTQYF.

V gene TRBV11-2 combines with J gene TRBJ2-7; 8 bases fit TRBD2. CDR1 and CDR2 from the germline V gene are SGHAT and FQNNGV. This CDR3 is built from 16 residues. V was pared by 5 bases and J by 1 base, with 10 bases of the junction left unmatched. The DNA of the CDR3 is TGTGCCAGCAGCCCGCCTCCCAGCGGGGGATCCTACGAGCAGTACTTC. This gives the protein CASSPPPSGGSYEQYF.

The V gene is TRBV7-2, the J gene TRBJ1-4; TRBD1 agrees at 8 bases. The germline CDR1 and CDR2 sequences are SGHTA and FQGNSA. V lost 3 bases, J lost 8 bases, and 20 bases stayed unmatched. The CDR3 length is 19 residues. CDR3 loop: CASSFFRQGASLGREKLFF. The CDR3 DNA reads TGTGCCAGCAGCTTCTTCCGCCAGGGGGCTTCTTTGGGTAGGGAAAAACTGTTTTTT.

This clone has a single count. J is TRBJ2-3 and V is TRBV25-1; weak D call: TRBD1 (5 bases). The germline gives CDR1 MGHDK, CDR2 SYGVNS. This CDR3 spans 16 amino acids. Trimming left V 1 base short and J 4 bases short, with 15 bases between. The CDR3 region has the DNA TGTGCCAGCAGTGAATGGGGCAGACCTATGGCAGATACGCAGTATTTT. Translated, it gives CASSEWGRPMADTQYF.

The chain combines TRBV19 with TRBJ1-4, with D unclear. Looked up from germline, CDR1 is LNHDA and CDR2 is SQIVND (reference sequence). CDR3 length equals 13 residues. The V gene lost 4 bases and the J gene lost 7 bases, with 10 bases spanning the gap. CDR3 bases: TGTGCCAGTAGTACTCGGTATAGTGAAAAACTGTTTTTT. It encodes CASSTRYSEKLFF.

The chain employs TRBV5-4 and TRBJ2-6; a weak D match, TRBD1 (5 bases). The germline gives CDR1 SGHNT, CDR2 YYREEE (reference sequence). CDR3 size: 15 residues. V was clipped by 4 bases and J by 0 bases, with 8 bases between them. The DNA for the CDR3 is TGTGCCAGCAGCATAGACAGCTCTGGGGCCAACGTCCTGACTTTC. Translating gives CASSIDSSGANVLTF.

J is TRBJ1-2 and V is TRBV5-1; 7 nucleotides line up with TRBD1. There are 17 residues in the CDR3. The J segment lost 4 bases and the V segment lost 4 bases, leaving 16 bases of the junction unmatched. Germline V CDR1 and CDR2: SGHRS, YFSETQ. CDR3 bases: TGCGCCAGCAGCCCGGGGCAGGCGACAGGGTTGGGCTATGGCTACACCTTC. Protein: CASSPGQATGLGYGYTF.

The rearrangement joins TRBV7-9 to TRBJ1-4; D call uncertain. Trimming shortened V by 7 bases and J by 3 bases, and 15 bases separated the two germline ends. In germline, CDR1 is SEHNR, CDR2 FQNEAQ (reference sequence). The CDR3 covers 15 residues. The CDR3 sequence is CASTPGGLANEKLFF. CDR3 sequence (DNA): TGTGCCAGCACCCCAGGAGGGTTGGCTAATGAAAAACTGTTTTTT.

The chain carries TRBV28 and TRBJ1-3; D remains ambiguous. Trimming took off 4 bases at V and 2 bases at J, with 9 bases between the two ends. This CDR3 has 14 residues. CDR1 MDHEN and CDR2 SYDVKM come from the germline V gene. The CDR3 nucleotides are TGTGCCAGCAGTTCCCTGCAGACTGGAAACACCATATATTTT. This codes for CASSSLQTGNTIYF.

This sequence joins TRBV5-1 and TRBJ1-1; D gene unclear. Germline CDR1 is SGHRS and CDR2 is YFSETQ. Trimming removed 0 bases at V and 4 bases at J, with 7 bases between. The CDR3 is 13 residues long. For the CDR3, the DNA is TGCGCCAGCAGCTTGGGGCCAGGCACTGAAGCTTTCTTT. Protein sequence: CASSLGPGTEAFF.

The chain carries TRBV5-1 and TRBJ2-3; the D gene is possibly TRBD2 (7 bases). Germline lookup yields CDR1 SGHRS and CDR2 YFSETQ. The CDR3 consists of 14 residues. The V end lost 4 bases, the J end lost 2 bases, and 11 bases lay between the germline ends. The CDR3 protein is CASSSGDITDTQYF. CDR3 bases: TGCGCCAGCAGCAGCGGGGACATCACAGATACGCAGTATTTT.

The chain combines TRBV29-1 with TRBJ2-1; 11 positions match TRBD2. Germline V gives CDR1 SQVTM, CDR2 ANQGSEA. The V and J ends lost 4 bases and 7 bases, in that order; junction bases with no gene match: 9. This CDR3 spans 15 amino acids. The CDR3: CSVGVAGGPGNEQFF. As DNA, the CDR3 is TGCAGCGTTGGGGTAGCGGGAGGGCCCGGGAATGAGCAGTTCTTC.

The chain carries TRBV2 and TRBJ1-4, with a weak D call TRBD1 (5 bases). The CDR3 contains 14 residues. Trimming took 9 bases from V and 4 from J, leaving 15 bases between them. From germline, CDR1 is SNHLY and CDR2 FYNNEI. CDR3 DNA sequence: TGTGCCAGTACCTTAGGGGAGGTTAATGAAAAACTGTTTTTT. Its translation: CASTLGEVNEKLFF.

This chain links TRBV7-2 with TRBJ2-5; D is unclear. Germline values: CDR1 SGHTA, CDR2 FQGNSA. V was cut by 2 bases and J by 1 base, with 8 bases left in between. CDR3 length: 14 amino acids. The DNA for the CDR3 is TGTGCCAGCAGCTTATCAAACTTCCAAGAGACCCAGTACTTC. Translating gives CASSLSNFQETQYF.

This rearrangement joins TRBV7-2 to TRBJ2-7; 9 positions match TRBD1. V trimming: 3 bases; J trimming: 6 bases; junction bases outside the gene matches: 6. Germline V lookup: CDR1 SGHTA, CDR2 FQGNSA. The CDR3 is 14 residues long. The CDR3 sequence is CASSFQGQGGEQYF. Here the CDR3 DNA reads TGTGCCAGCAGCTTCCAGGGACAGGGAGGCGAGCAGTACTTC.